This T cell receptor (beta chain) originates from a study of identifying expanded T cells in peripheral blood. General study results and limits: Differentially abundant clones: about 1.2 between replicates, around 17 at roughly 13 days, around 19 at four. Across healthy donors, higher total template counts meant significantly greater roughly 2-week count variance.

The method was immunoSEQ multiplex PCR; TCRdb's version includes in-frame clones alone and lacks a portion of them. Among around 100,000 clones listed, 88% were seen once. No infections or other immune events were documented during collection. With respect to this clone: The antigen is unknown. This sample includes further DNA sequences coding for the same CDR3.

In germline, CDR1 is SNHLY, CDR2 FYNNEI. CDR3 length equals 12 residues. The ends were cut back, 4 bases at V and 4 bases at J, with 7 bases in the middle. The receptor was isolated from a person aged 18-69 years in good health. The gene calls are TRBV2 and TRBJ2-5, with D possibly TRBD1 on 6 matching bases. Sequencing was done on a sample of blood. CDR3 in DNA: TGTGCCAGCAGTGCACAGGGAGAGACCCAGTACTTC. Its translation: CASSAQGETQYF. Based on the CDR3 plus reference TRBV2 and TRBJ2-5, the full variable domain is EPEVTQTPSHQVTQMGQEVILRCVPISNHLYFYWYRQILGQKVEFLVSFYNNEISEKSEIFDDQFSVERPDGSNFTLKIRSTKLEDSAMYFCASSAQGETQYFGPGTRLLVL.